This T cell receptor beta chain emerged from a study of monozygotic twins with inflammatory bowel disease. From its re-call of the 5' RACE reads, TCRdb lists each CDR3 protein once, without DNA. The table lists some 450,000 distinct CDR3 sequences. With no T cell sorting beforehand, total RNA was isolated from whole blood. In germline, CDR1 is ENHRY, CDR2 SYGVKD. The CDR3 has 15 amino acids. A word on this clonotype: Its antigen is currently unknown.

Overall study findings and caveats: Healthy twins showed more clonotype sharing with others than IBD patients, especially patients with disease activity.

The sample taken for sequencing was blood. The gene calls are TRBV10-3 and TRBJ1-3; TCRdb returns TRBD1, unconfirmable since there is no DNA. The sequence was obtained from a human donor with ulcerative colitis or Crohn's disease, or a healthy co-twin of an affected twin (not recorded which). This chain's CDR3 is CAIRGTASSGNTIYF.